These T cell receptor beta chains were read from a single sample in a study of identifying expanded T cells in peripheral blood. Clones were sequenced by immunoSEQ multiplex PCR, and TCRdb holds only the in-frame ones, with some missing. This sample yields about 58,000 clones, of which over 75% are seen a single time; under 20% belongs to the top ten. The source material was blood. These receptors all stem from a person between 18 and 75 years old in good health. The CDR3 runs from the conserved cysteine through the conserved F or W. The D gene is left open where the match is weak. Size is omitted from some rows. Given values are once, few, many or a class for expanded clones.

J gene	V gene	D gene	clone size	CDR3 DNA	CDR3 protein
TRBJ2-4	TRBV19	.	once	TGTGCCAGTAGAGAGGGACAAAACATTCAGTACTTC	CASREGQNIQYF
TRBJ1-2	TRBV6-5	TRBD1	many	TGTGCCAGCAGTTACTTAAGGACAGGAGGGTCCTATGGCTACACCTTC	CASSYLRTGGSYGYTF
TRBJ2-7	TRBV11-3	.	.	TGTGCCAGCAGCTTAGATCTAGCAGTGGGCGAGCAGTACTTC	CASSLDLAVGEQYF
TRBJ1-6	TRBV27	.	.	TGTGCCAGCACCAGTGGGAGGAATTCACCCCTCCACTTT	CASTSGRNSPLHF
TRBJ2-1	TRBV21-1	.	once	TGTGCCAGCAGCAAAGGAAAGGGACTAGCGGGAGAAGACTATGAGCAGTTCTTC	CASSKGKGLAGEDYEQFF
TRBJ2-4	TRBV5-4	TRBD2	.	TGTGCCAGCAGCCCCGGGACTAGCGGGGGCCGAGCCAAAAACATTCAGTACTTC	CASSPGTSGGRAKNIQYF
TRBJ1-1	TRBV5-6	TRBD1	.	TGTGCCAGCAGCCTGACAGGGCAGGGGACTGAAGCTTTCTTT	CASSLTGQGTEAFF
TRBJ2-5	TRBV7-9	TRBD1	.	TGTGCCAGCAGCTTAGGGAAGGGACAGGGGGTTCAAGAGACCCAGTACTTC	CASSLGKGQGVQETQYF
TRBJ1-2	TRBV29-1	.	.	TGCAGTTCCTATTACGGGCACGGCTACACCTTC	CSSYYGHGYTF
TRBJ1-1	TRBV5-6	.	.	TGTGCCAGCAGCCTGCGGAGGTCGTACACTGAAGCTTTCTTT	CASSLRRSYTEAFF
TRBJ2-3	TRBV27	.	.	TGTGCCAGCAGTAGCCGGGGGAAAGATACGCAGTATTTT	CASSSRGKDTQYF
TRBJ2-3	TRBV18	TRBD1	.	TGTGCCAGCTCACCACAGAGGGGGCCCACAGATACGCAGTATTTT	CASSPQRGPTDTQYF
TRBJ1-2	TRBV29-1	.	.	TGCAGCGTAGCAGGGGCCCTCTCTGGCTACACCTTC	CSVAGALSGYTF
TRBJ2-1	TRBV4-1	TRBD2	.	TGCGCCAGCAGCCAAGAATCTAGCGGGAGCTCCTACAATGAGCAGTTCTTC	CASSQESSGSSYNEQFF
TRBJ2-1	TRBV11-3	TRBD2	.	TGTGCCAGCGGTACTAGCGGGGCCTACAATGAGCAGTTCTTC	CASGTSGAYNEQFF
TRBJ2-7	TRBV6-5	.	.	TGTGCCAGCAGCCGATACAGGGGAGGGAGCGAGCAGTACTTC	CASSRYRGGSEQYF
TRBJ1-5	TRBV7-2	.	few	TGTGCCAGCAGCTTGCACAGCCCAGGTAGCAATCAGCCCCAGCATTTT	CASSLHSPGSNQPQHF